The present entry profiles one TCR beta chain with its context. Its antigen is undetermined. This specimen comes from a study of somatic mutations in cytotoxic T cells in rheumatoid arthritis. General observations from the study: For about an eighth of the roughly 65 patients, a single CD8+ clone accounted for more than 20% of CD8+ cells. Rheumatoid arthritis patients and age-matched healthy controls showed no significant difference in CD8+ T-cell clonality.

Per the authors' pipeline: There were rare matches between patient CD8+ clones larger than 1% and published virus-specific TCRB sequences. Assay used: immunoSEQ multiplex PCR; TCRdb lists only in-frame clones, some missing. The DNA gave D and trimming, while V, J and clone size come from that table. This table holds about 18,000 clones, almost 85% found once. This CDR3 is built from 15 residues. Germline V gene sequence: CDR1 SEHNR, CDR2 FQNEAQ (reference sequence). J gave up 5 bases and V 5 bases, and 6 bases lay outside the gene matches. The source of this sequence is an adult with rheumatoid arthritis. This rearrangement joins TRBV7-9 to TRBJ2-1; 10 bases align to TRBD2. Source material: CD8+ T cells sorted from blood. The CDR3: CASSASGRLHNEQFF. Here the CDR3 DNA reads TGTGCCAGCAGCGCTAGCGGGAGACTCCACAATGAGCAGTTCTTC.